Listed below are T cell receptor beta chains from one sample, sequenced in a study of T cells after yellow fever vaccination. TCRdb ran MiXCR on the 5' RACE reads and lists one entry per CDR3 protein. The table lists some 300,000 distinct CDR3 sequences, roughly 8.6% of them singletons. The sample was PBMCs, taken around 45 days after the first yellow fever vaccination. The receptors derive from a man between 18 and 35 years old who received the YFV17D yellow fever vaccine. Both conserved end residues are part of each CDR3. The D gene is left open where the match is weak. Clone size appears in some rows only: once, few, many, or a class for an expanded clone.

d_call: -; clone_size: -; v_call: TRBV2; j_call: TRBJ2-1; cdr3_aa: CASSVIGGRLKFNEQFF
d_call: -; clone_size: few; v_call: TRBV7-2; j_call: TRBJ1-4; cdr3_aa: CASSLSGEHEKLFF
d_call: -; clone_size: few; v_call: TRBV6-5; j_call: TRBJ2-3; cdr3_aa: CASSYSKGTDTQYF
d_call: -; clone_size: few; v_call: TRBV28; j_call: TRBJ1-1; cdr3_aa: CASSLWAGTEAFF
d_call: -; clone_size: -; v_call: TRBV5-1; j_call: TRBJ2-4; cdr3_aa: CASSSYVGAKNIQYF
d_call: -; clone_size: few; v_call: TRBV20-1; j_call: TRBJ2-1; cdr3_aa: CSAEGGGNNEQFF
d_call: TRBD1; clone_size: -; v_call: TRBV10-3; j_call: TRBJ1-1; cdr3_aa: CAITFDRVNTEAFF
d_call: -; clone_size: -; v_call: TRBV5-6; j_call: TRBJ2-5; cdr3_aa: CASSSLVQETQYF
d_call: -; clone_size: few; v_call: TRBV11-2; j_call: TRBJ1-2; cdr3_aa: CASSLSAGDGYTF
d_call: TRBD1; clone_size: -; v_call: TRBV7-2; j_call: TRBJ1-1; cdr3_aa: CASGRDRNTEAFF
d_call: -; clone_size: -; v_call: TRBV4-1; j_call: TRBJ2-1; cdr3_aa: CASSHDISSYNEQFF
d_call: -; clone_size: -; v_call: TRBV4-1; j_call: TRBJ2-3; cdr3_aa: CASSARDGRTDTQYF
d_call: -; clone_size: few; v_call: TRBV19; j_call: TRBJ1-1; cdr3_aa: CASSITGSGEAFF
d_call: -; clone_size: -; v_call: TRBV4-3; j_call: TRBJ1-3; cdr3_aa: CASSQEKGSYSGNTIYF
d_call: TRBD2; clone_size: -; v_call: TRBV11-1; j_call: TRBJ2-3; cdr3_aa: CASSSLSLAGGSTDTQYF
d_call: -; clone_size: few; v_call: TRBV7-9; j_call: TRBJ2-7; cdr3_aa: CASSAVQEQYF
d_call: -; clone_size: few; v_call: TRBV10-3; j_call: TRBJ1-2; cdr3_aa: CAISDLYGYTF
d_call: -; clone_size: many; v_call: TRBV10-3; j_call: TRBJ2-2; cdr3_aa: CAISESWQGGTGELFF
d_call: TRBD2; clone_size: -; v_call: TRBV12-3/TRBV12-4; j_call: TRBJ2-3; cdr3_aa: CATLAGSTDTQYF
d_call: -; clone_size: few; v_call: TRBV5-1; j_call: TRBJ2-1; cdr3_aa: CASSRQVGYYNEQFF
d_call: -; clone_size: -; v_call: TRBV7-9; j_call: TRBJ2-5; cdr3_aa: CASSLVSREETQYF
d_call: -; clone_size: -; v_call: TRBV4-1; j_call: TRBJ2-7; cdr3_aa: CASSQVHERIYEQYF